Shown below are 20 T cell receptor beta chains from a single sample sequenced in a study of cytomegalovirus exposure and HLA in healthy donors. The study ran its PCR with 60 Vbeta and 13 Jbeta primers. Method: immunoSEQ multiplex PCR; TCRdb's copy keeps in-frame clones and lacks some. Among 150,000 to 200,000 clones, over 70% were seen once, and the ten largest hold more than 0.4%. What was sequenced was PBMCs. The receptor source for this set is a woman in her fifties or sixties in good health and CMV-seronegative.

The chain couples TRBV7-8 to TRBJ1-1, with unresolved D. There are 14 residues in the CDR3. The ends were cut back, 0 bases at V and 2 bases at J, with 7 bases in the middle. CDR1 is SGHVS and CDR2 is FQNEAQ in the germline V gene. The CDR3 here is CASSLARRNTEAFF. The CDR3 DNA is TGTGCCAGCAGCTTAGCTCGGAGAAACACTGAAGCTTTCTTT. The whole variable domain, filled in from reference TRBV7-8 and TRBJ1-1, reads GAGVSQSPRYKVAKRGQDVALRCDPISGHVSLFWYQQALGQGPEFLTYFQNEAQLDKSGLPSDRFFAERPEGSVSTLKIQRTQQEDSAVYLCASSLARRNTEAFFGQGTRLTVV.

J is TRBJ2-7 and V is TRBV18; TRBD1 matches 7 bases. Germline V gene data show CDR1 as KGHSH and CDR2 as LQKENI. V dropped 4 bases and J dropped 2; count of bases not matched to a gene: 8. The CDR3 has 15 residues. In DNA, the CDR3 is TGTGCCAGCTCACAAGACAGGGAACCCCCCTACGAGCAGTACTTC. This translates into CASSQDREPPYEQYF.

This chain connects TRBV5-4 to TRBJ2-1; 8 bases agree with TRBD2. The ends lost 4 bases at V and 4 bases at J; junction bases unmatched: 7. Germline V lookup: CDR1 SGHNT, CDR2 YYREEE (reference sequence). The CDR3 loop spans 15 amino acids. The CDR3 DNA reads TGTGCCAGCAGCAAGACTAGCGATCGATACAATGAGCAGTTCTTC. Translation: CASSKTSDRYNEQFF.

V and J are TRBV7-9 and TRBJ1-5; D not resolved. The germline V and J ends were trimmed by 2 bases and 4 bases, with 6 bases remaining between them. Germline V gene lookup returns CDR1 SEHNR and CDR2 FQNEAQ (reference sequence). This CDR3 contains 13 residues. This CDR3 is CASSLYENQPQHF. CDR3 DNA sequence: TGTGCCAGCAGCTTATACGAGAATCAGCCCCAGCATTTT.

The CDR3 DNA reads TGTGCCAGCAGCATCATGGGGGGGCAAGAGACCCAGTACTTC. This encodes CASSIMGGQETQYF. The genes are TRBV9 and TRBJ2-5, with 7 bases fitting TRBD2. With 4 bases clipped from V and 2 bases from J, the junction kept 5 bases outside the gene matches. The CDR3 covers 14 residues. Looked up from germline, CDR1 is SGDLS and CDR2 is YYNGEE.

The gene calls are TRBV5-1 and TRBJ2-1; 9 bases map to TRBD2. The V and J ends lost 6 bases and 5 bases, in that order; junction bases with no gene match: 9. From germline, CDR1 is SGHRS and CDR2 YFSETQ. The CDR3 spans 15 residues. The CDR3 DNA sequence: TGCGCCAGCACCTCCGGGACTAGCAGGGACAATGAGCAGTTCTTC. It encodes CASTSGTSRDNEQFF.

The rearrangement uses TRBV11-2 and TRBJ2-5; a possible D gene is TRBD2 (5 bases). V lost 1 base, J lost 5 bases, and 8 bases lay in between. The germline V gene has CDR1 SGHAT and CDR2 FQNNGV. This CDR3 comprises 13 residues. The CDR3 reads CASSLATGETQYF. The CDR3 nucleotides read TGTGCCAGCAGCTTAGCCACGGGGGAGACCCAGTACTTC.

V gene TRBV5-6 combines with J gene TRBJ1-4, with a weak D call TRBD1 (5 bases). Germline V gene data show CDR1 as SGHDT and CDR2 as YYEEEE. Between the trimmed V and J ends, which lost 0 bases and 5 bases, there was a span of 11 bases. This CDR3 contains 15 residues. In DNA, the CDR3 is TGTGCCAGCAGCTTGGCCCTGCAGGGAAATGAAAAACTGTTTTTT. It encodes CASSLALQGNEKLFF.

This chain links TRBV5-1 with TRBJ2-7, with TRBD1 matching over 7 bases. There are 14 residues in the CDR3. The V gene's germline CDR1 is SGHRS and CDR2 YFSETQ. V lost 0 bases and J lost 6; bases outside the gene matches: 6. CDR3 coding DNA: TGCGCCAGCAGCTTGGGACAGGGTGGGATCGAGCAGTACTTC. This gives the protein CASSLGQGGIEQYF.

Here the CDR3 DNA reads TGTGCCAGCAACCCACAACCGAACACTGAAGCTTTCTTT. This translates into CASNPQPNTEAFF. The chain recombines TRBV7-9 with TRBJ1-1, with D unresolved. This CDR3 region has 13 residues. The germline CDR1 and CDR2 sequences are SEHNR and FQNEAQ (reference sequence). The germline V and J ends were trimmed by 7 bases and 1 base, with 10 bases remaining between them.

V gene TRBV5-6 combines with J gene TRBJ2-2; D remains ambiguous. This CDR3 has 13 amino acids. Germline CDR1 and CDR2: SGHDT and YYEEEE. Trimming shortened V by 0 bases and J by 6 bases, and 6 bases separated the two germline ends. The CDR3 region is CASSLVGSGELFF. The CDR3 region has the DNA TGTGCCAGCAGCTTGGTCGGGTCCGGGGAGCTGTTTTTT.

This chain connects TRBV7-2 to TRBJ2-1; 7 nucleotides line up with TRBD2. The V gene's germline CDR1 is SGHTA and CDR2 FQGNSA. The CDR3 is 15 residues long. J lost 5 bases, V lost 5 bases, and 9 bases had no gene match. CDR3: CASSPRTRSNNEQFF. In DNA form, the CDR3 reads TGTGCCAGCAGCCCAAGGACTAGGTCGAACAATGAGCAGTTCTTC.

In DNA form, the CDR3 reads TGTGCCAGCAGCGTAGGGACTTTTTCCTACGAGCAGTACTTC. Encoded protein: CASSVGTFSYEQYF. The chain joins TRBV9 to TRBJ2-7; D is perhaps TRBD2 (5 bases). Germline loops: CDR1 SGDLS, CDR2 YYNGEE. This CDR3 contains 14 residues. V was clipped by 0 bases and J by 1 base, with 8 bases between them.

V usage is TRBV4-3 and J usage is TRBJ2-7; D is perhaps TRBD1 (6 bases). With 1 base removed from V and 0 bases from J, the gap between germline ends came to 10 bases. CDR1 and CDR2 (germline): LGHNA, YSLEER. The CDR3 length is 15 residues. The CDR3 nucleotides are TGCGCCAGCAGCCAAGTTGGCAGGGGCTCCTACGAGCAGTACTTC. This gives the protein CASSQVGRGSYEQYF.

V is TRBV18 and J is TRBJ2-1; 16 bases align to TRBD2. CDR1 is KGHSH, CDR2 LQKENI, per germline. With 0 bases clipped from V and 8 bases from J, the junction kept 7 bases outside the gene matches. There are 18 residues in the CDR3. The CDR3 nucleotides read TGTGCCAGCTCACCACCGGGACTAGCGGGAGGGTCGCCGGATGAGCAGTTCTTC. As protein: CASSPPGLAGGSPDEQFF.

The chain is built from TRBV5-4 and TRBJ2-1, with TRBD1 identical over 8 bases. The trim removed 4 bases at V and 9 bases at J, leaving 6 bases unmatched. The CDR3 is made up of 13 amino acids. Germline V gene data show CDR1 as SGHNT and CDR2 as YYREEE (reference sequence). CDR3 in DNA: TGTGCCAGCAGCGTGGACAGGGCCGGTGAGCAGTTCTTC. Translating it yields CASSVDRAGEQFF.

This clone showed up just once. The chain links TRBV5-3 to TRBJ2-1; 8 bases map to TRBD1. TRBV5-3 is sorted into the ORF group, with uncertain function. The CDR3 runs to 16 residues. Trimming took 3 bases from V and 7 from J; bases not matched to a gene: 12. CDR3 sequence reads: CARSSIVDRVWNEQFF. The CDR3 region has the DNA TGTGCCAGAAGCTCCATCGTGGACAGGGTTTGGAATGAGCAGTTCTTC.

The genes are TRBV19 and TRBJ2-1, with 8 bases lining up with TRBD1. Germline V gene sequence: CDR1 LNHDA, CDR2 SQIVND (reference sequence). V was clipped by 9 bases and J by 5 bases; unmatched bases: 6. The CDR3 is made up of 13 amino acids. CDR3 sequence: CASSGTGDNEQFF. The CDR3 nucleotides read TGTGCCAGCTCAGGGACAGGAGACAATGAGCAGTTCTTC.

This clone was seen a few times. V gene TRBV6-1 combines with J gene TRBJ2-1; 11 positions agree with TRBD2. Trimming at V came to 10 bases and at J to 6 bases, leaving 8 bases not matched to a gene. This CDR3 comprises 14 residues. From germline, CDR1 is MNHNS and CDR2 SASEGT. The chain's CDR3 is CATHTSGSVNEQFF. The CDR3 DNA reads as TGTGCCACTCATACTAGCGGGAGCGTCAATGAGCAGTTCTTC.

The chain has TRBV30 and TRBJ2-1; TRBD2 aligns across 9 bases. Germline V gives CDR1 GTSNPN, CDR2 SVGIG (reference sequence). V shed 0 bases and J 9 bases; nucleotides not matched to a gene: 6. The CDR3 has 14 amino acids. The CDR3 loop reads CAWSVGGRGAEQFF. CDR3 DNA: TGTGCCTGGAGTGTAGGCGGGAGGGGGGCTGAGCAGTTCTTC.